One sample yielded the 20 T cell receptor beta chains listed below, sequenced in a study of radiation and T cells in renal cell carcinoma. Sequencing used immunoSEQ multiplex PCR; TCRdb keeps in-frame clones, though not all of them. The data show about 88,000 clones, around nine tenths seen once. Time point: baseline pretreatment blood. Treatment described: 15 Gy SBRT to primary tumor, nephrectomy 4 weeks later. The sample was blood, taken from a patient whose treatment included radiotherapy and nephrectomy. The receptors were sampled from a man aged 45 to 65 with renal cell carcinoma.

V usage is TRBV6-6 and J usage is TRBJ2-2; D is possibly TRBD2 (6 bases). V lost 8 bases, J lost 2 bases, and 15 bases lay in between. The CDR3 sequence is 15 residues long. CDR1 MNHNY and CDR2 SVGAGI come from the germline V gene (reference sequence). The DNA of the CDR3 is TGTGCCAGCCAAAGGGGCGGGGAAAACACCGGGGAGCTGTTTTTT. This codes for CASQRGGENTGELFF.

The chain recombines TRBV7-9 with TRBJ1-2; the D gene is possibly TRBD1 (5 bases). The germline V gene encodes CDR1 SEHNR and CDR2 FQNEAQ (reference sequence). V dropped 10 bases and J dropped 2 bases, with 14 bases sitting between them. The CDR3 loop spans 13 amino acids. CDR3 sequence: CAIHSGGNYGYTF. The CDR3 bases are TGTGCCATCCATTCCGGGGGAAACTATGGCTACACCTTC.

The CDR3 DNA is TGTGCCAGCAGCGTAGCAGTCCTCCGGGGGGGGCCTCTCGCTTTCTTT. Translating gives CASSVAVLRGGPLAFF. The gene calls are TRBV9 and TRBJ1-1; weak D call: TRBD1 (6 bases). The germline gives CDR1 SGDLS, CDR2 YYNGEE. CDR3 length equals 16 residues. V was shortened by 0 bases and J by 11 bases, with 23 bases between the two germline ends.

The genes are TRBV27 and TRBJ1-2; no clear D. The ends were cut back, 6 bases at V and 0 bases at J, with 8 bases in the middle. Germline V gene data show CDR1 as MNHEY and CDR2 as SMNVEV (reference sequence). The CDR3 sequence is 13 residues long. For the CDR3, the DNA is TGTGCCAGCAGGGACCGAACTAACTATGGCTACACCTTC. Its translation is CASRDRTNYGYTF.

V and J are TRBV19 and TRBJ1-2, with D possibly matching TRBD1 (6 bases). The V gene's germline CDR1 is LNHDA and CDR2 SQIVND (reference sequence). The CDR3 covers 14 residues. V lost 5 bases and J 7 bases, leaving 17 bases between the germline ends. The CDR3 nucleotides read TGTGCCAGTAGTCCTACAGGTTCCAGGGGTGGCTACACCTTC. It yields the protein CASSPTGSRGGYTF.

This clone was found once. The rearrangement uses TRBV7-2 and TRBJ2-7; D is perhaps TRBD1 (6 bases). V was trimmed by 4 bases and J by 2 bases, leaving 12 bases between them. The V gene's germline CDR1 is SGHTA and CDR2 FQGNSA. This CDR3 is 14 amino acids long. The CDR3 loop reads CASSSWTATYEQYF. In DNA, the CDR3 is TGTGCCAGCAGCTCTTGGACAGCCACCTACGAGCAGTACTTC. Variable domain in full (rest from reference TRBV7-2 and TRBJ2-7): GAGVSQSPSNKVTEKGKDVELRCDPISGHTALYWYRQSLGQGLEFLIYFQGNSAPDKSGLPSDRFSAERTGGSVSTLTIQRTQQEDSAVYLCASSSWTATYEQYFGPGTRLTVT.

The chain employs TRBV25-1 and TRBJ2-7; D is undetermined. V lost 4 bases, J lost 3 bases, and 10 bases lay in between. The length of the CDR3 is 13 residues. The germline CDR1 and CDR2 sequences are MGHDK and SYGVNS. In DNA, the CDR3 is TGTGCCAGCAGTGGGGCTGGCCGCTACGAGCAGTACTTC. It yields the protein CASSGAGRYEQYF.

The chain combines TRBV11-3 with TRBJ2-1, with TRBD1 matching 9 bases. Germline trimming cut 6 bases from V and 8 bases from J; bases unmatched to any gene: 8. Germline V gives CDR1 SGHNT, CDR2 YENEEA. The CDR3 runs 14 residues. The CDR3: CASSSGQGLDEQFF. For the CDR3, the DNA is TGTGCCAGCAGTTCGGGACAGGGTCTGGATGAGCAGTTCTTC. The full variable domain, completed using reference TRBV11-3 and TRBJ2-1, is EAGVVQSPRYKIIEKKQPVAFWCNPISGHNTLYWYLQNLGQGPELLIRYENEEAVDDSQLPKDRFSAERLKGVDSTLKIQPAELGDSAVYLCASSSGQGLDEQFFGPGTRLTVL.

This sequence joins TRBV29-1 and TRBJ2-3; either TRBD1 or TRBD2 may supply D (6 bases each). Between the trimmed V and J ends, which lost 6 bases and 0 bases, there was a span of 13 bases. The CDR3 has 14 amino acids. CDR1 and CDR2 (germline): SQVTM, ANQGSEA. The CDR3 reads CSVGGLSSTDTQYF. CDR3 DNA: TGCAGCGTAGGGGGGCTATCAAGCACAGATACGCAGTATTTT.

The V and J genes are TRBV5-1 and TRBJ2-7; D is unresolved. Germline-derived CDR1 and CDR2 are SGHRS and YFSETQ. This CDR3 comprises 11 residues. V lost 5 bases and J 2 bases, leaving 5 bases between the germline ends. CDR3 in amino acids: CASSSPYEQYF. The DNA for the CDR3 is TGCGCCAGCAGTTCACCCTACGAGCAGTACTTC.

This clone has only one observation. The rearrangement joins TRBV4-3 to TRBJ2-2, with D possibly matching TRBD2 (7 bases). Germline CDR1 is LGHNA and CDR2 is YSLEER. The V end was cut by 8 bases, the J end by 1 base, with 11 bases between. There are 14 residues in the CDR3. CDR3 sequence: CASQRDKNTGELFF. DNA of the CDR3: TGCGCCAGCCAGCGGGACAAGAACACCGGGGAGCTGTTTTTT.

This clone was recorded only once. The CDR3 bases are TGTGCCAGCAGCCTCCTTAGGGATGAGCAGTTCTTC. Its protein product is CASSLLRDEQFF. The chain employs TRBV2 and TRBJ2-1; D not certain. The germline gives CDR1 SNHLY, CDR2 FYNNEI. V lost 6 bases, J lost 8 bases, and 11 bases lay in between. This CDR3 is 12 amino acids long.

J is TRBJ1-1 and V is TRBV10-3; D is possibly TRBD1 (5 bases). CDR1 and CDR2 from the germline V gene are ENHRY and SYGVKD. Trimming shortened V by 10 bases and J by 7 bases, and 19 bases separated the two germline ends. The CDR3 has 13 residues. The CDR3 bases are TGTGCCAGCACCGTAGGGTGGGGCAGTGAAGCTTTCTTT. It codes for CASTVGWGSEAFF.

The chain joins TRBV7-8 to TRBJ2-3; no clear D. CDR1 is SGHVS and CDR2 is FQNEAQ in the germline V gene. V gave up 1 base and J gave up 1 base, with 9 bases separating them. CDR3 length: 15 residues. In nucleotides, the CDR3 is TGTGCCAGCAGCTTAGATCTTGGGGGCACAGATACGCAGTATTTT. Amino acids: CASSLDLGGTDTQYF.

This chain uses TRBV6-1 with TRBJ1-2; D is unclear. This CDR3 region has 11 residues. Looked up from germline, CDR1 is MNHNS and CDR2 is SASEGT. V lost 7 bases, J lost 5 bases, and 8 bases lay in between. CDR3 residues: CASTATYGYTF. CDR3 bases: TGTGCCAGCACCGCAACATATGGCTACACCTTC.

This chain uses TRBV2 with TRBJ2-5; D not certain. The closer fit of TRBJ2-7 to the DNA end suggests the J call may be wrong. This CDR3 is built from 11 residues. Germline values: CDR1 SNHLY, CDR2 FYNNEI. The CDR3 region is CASGKVYEQYF. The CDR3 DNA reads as TGTGCCAGCGGAAAGGTCTACGAGCAGTACTTC.

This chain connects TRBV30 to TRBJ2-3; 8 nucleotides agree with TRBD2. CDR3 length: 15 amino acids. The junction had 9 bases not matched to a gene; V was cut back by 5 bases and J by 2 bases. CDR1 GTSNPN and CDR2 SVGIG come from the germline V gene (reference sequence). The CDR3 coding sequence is TGTGCCTGGGCCCGAGCGGGGGCCTCCACAGATACGCAGTATTTT. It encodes CAWARAGASTDTQYF.

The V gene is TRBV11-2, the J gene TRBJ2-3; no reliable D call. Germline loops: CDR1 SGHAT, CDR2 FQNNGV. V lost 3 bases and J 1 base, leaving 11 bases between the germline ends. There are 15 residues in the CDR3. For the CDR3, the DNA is TGTGCCAGCAGCTTCTCCCCTTTGGGCACAGATACGCAGTATTTT. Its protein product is CASSFSPLGTDTQYF.

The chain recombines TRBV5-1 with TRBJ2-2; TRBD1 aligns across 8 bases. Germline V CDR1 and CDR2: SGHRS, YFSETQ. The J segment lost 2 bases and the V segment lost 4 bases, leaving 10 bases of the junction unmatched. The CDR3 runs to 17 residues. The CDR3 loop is CASSLWLDRGNTGELFF. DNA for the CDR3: TGCGCCAGCAGCCTCTGGTTAGACAGGGGTAACACCGGGGAGCTGTTTTTT.

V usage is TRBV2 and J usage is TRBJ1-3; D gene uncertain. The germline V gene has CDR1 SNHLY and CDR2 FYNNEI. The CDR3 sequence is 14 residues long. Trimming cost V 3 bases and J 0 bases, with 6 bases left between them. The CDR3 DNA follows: TGTGCCAGCAGTGATGTCAGCTCTGGAAACACCATATATTTT. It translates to CASSDVSSGNTIYF.